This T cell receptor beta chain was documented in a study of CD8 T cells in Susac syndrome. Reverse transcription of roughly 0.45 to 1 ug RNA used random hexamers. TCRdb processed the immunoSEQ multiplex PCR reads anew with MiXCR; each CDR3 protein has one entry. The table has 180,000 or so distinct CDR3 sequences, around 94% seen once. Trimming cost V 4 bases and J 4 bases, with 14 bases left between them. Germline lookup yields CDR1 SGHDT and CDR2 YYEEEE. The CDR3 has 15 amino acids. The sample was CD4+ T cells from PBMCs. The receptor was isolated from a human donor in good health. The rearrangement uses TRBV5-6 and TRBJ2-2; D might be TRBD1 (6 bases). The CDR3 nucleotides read TGTGCCAGCAGCGGAACAGGGTCGGGCACCGGGGAGCTGTTTTTT. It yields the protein CASSGTGSGTGELFF.